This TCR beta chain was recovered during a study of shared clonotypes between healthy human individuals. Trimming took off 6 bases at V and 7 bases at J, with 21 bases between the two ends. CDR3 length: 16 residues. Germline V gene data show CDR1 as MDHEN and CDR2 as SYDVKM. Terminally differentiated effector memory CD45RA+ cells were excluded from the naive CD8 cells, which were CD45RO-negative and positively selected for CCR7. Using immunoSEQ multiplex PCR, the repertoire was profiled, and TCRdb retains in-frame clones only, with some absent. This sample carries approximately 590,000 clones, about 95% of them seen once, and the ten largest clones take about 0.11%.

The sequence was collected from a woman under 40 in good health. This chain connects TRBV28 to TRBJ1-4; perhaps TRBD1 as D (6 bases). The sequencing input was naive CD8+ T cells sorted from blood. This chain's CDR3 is CASSYFLGAQGEKLFF. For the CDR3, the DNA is TGTGCCAGCAGCTACTTTCTGGGGGCGCAGGGTGAAAAACTGTTTTTT.